This T cell receptor (beta chain) is drawn from a study of PD-L1 blockade in urothelial cancer. Looking at the study overall: Prior exposure to chemotherapy in patients amounted to 0 to 3 regimens received. Analysis of blood occurred 3 weeks (second dose) and 6 weeks after treatment start.

V lost 2 bases and J lost 1; bases outside the gene matches: 6. Germline-derived CDR1 and CDR2 are WSHSY and SAAADI. This CDR3 is built from 16 residues. TCRdb keeps only in-frame clones here, not all; method: immunoSEQ multiplex PCR. In the table there are about 32,000 clones, 75% to 90% of which are singletons. This TCR was sampled from a man in his forties or fifties with urothelial cancer. V gene TRBV10-2 combines with J gene TRBJ2-7, with 9 bases identical to TRBD1. The material sequenced was PBMCs, taken around atezolizumab (anti-PD-L1) treatment. Here the CDR3 DNA reads TGCGCCAGCAGTGAGAGCTACGGGACAGGGTCCTACGAGCAGTACTTC. This encodes CASSESYGTGSYEQYF.